This T cell receptor (beta chain) stems from a study of PD-1 blockade in classical Hodgkin lymphoma (dated by TCRdb to 2020 to 2022). Broadly, across the study: Nivolumab dosing was 3 mg/kg intravenously every 2 weeks, continuing until either disease progression or unacceptable toxicity. A peripheral blood immune signature of response to PD-1 blockade in classical Hodgkin lymphoma was defined using TCR beta sequencing and CyTOF.

What the study reported, not specific to this receptor: By C4D1, a significant rise was seen in CD4+ TCR diversity but not in CD8+ TCR diversity (p=0.0027 vs p=0.16), and the rise was most apparent among complete responders (p=0.02). Trial patients with a complete response had baseline diversity similar to that of newly diagnosed patients, while partial responders and progressors had significantly lower diversity. Patients starting nivolumab less than 1 year after ASCT had lower diversity and were excluded from later analyses to avoid confounding by immune reconstitution. Baseline TCR diversity was reported as lower in newly diagnosed patients than in healthy donors, and lower still in relapsed/refractory patients. Only a single clinical trial cohort was studied, and what caused the repertoire differences, possibly disease activity or prior therapy, remained undefined.

Trimming takes 1 base off V and 9 bases off J; junction bases not matched to a gene: 5. The CDR3 starts with the cysteine, ends with the phenylalanine, and has 14 residues. The sequence is cut down to CDR3 DNA, 42 bases in frame from base 1. Based on the germline V gene (reference sequence), the CDR1 and CDR2 sequences are LNHDA and SQIVND. Per the publication, the time point label means: cycle 2 day 1 (C2D1) of nivolumab. Relapse after autologous stem cell transplantation had occurred in all trial patients, and cohorts A, B and C were distinguished by prior brentuximab vedotin exposure. The trial cohort was composed of some 57 patients with relapsed/refractory classical Hodgkin lymphoma, for whom complete response, partial response or progressive disease was recorded as best overall response. Single-agent nivolumab was administered to trial patients in the multi-cohort phase II CheckMate 205 trial. An independent review committee assessed best overall response using the 2007 International Working Group response criteria. Trial PBMCs were collected just before the start of nivolumab (C1D1) and during therapy at cycle 2 day 1 and cycle 4 day 1. After peripheral blood was drawn into 8 mL Vacutainer Cell Preparation Tubes, PBMCs were isolated by centrifugation and then cryopreserved.

The Qiagen DNeasy kit was used to extract genomic DNA both from unsorted PBMCs and from the negatively selected CD4+ and CD8+ fractions. Amplification of TCR beta CDR3 regions was done by immunoSEQ multiplex PCR with primers that anneal to V and J segments. Amplification bias was minimized using a synthetic immune receptor repertoire, and residual bias was removed computationally after sequencing. As for the original processing: Custom Python scripts were used to quantify repertoire diversity as the Shannon entropy index. Unsorted, CD4+ and CD8+ repertoires were analyzed separately, except in combined analyses where CD4+ and CD8+ sequences were merged in silico. Clonal expansion was defined as a frequency increase of at least 2-fold after treatment compared with C1D1, and clones undetected at baseline were assigned a pseudocount of 0.5. Clones with 0 or 1 copy at C1D1 were classified as singleton clones, and clones with 2 or more copies were classified as non-singleton clones. Clones expanded in unsorted samples were assigned a CD4+, CD8+ or unknown annotation through matching of protein sequences in sorted samples from the same patient. Wilcoxon tests were applied to paired samples to test diversity changes from C1D1 to C4D1. Here the immuneACCESS table is served through TCRdb, limited to in-frame sequences with V and J called. Missing clones are a known gap in these copies; in checked studies unresolved V genes cover under half, and the rest lacks a known reason. V and J calls and clone size are copied from that table; D and trimming were computed from the DNA. The sample table holds 35,000 to 40,000 clones, of which around nine tenths were seen once. Roughly 7.7% of the sample is taken by the ten largest.

With respect to this clone: Its antigen is still unknown. No base quality information exists; no much larger clone differs at one position.

This sample comprised peripheral blood mononuclear cells (PBMCs), obtained before the second cycle of nivolumab. The V gene is TRBV19 and the J gene is TRBJ2-7; TRBD1 aligns with 11 central bases. The TCR was taken from a human donor with classical Hodgkin lymphoma. The nucleotide sequence reads TGTGCCAGTAGTATAGTAGGGACAGGGGGACGGCAGTACTTC. This gives the protein CASSIVGTGGRQYF.